This is a list of T cell receptor beta chains from one sample in a study of technical replicates of blood from a few donors. Clones were read by immunoSEQ multiplex PCR, and TCRdb kept only the in-frame ones, dropping some. Here the sample spans about 80,000 clones, approximately 97% being singletons. What was sequenced was T cells isolated from PBMCs. The receptors were gathered from a human donor in good health. Each CDR3 is given with its conserved first and last residue. The D gene is left open where the match is weak. Size is omitted from some rows. Given values are once, few, many or a class for expanded clones.

.	TRBJ1-5	TRBV27	.	TGTGCCAGCAGTTTAGGCGGGGACCCAAATCAGCCCCAGCATTTT	CASSLGGDPNQPQHF
TRBD2	TRBJ2-1	TRBV7-9	few	TGTGCCAGCAGCTTAGGGGGGGTTAGCGGGAGCCGAGGTGAGCAGTTCTTC	CASSLGGVSGSRGEQFF
TRBD2	TRBJ2-5	TRBV10-3	.	TGTGCCATCAGCTCAGCGGGAGGGGAAGAGACCCAGTACTTC	CAISSAGGEETQYF
TRBD1	TRBJ1-2	TRBV28	once	TGTGCCAGCAGCCTAAGGGACAGGCGTTATGGCTACACCTTC	CASSLRDRRYGYTF
.	TRBJ2-1	TRBV9	.	TGTGCCAGCAGCGTAGGTCAGGGATATGAGCAGTTCTTC	CASSVGQGYEQFF
TRBD2	TRBJ2-3	TRBV2	.	TGTGCCAGCAGCCTTCAACTAGCGGGGGGTAGGGATACGCAGTATTTT	CASSLQLAGGRDTQYF
TRBD2	TRBJ2-7	TRBV28	.	TGTGCCAGCAGTTTCCGACTAGCGGGAGACAGTGAGCAGTACTTC	CASSFRLAGDSEQYF
.	TRBJ2-7	TRBV28	.	TGTGCCAGCAGGGGGGACAACCACGAGCAGTACTTC	CASRGDNHEQYF
.	TRBJ2-7	TRBV5-1	.	TGCGCCAGCCGCTCCTACTACGAGCAGTACTTC	CASRSYYEQYF
TRBD2	TRBJ2-1	TRBV5-6	.	TGTGCCAGCAGCTTTATAGCGGGAGACGAGCAGTTCTTC	CASSFIAGDEQFF
TRBD2	TRBJ2-1	TRBV6-5	.	TGTGCCAGCAGTTCCACCACTAGCGGGTCCTACAATGAGCAGTTCTTC	CASSSTTSGSYNEQFF
.	TRBJ2-5	TRBV19	.	TGTGCCAGTAGTATAGATTTTCAGGAGGAAGAGACCCAGTACTTC	CASSIDFQEEETQYF
.	TRBJ1-2	TRBV6-5	.	TGTGCCAGCAGTTACGGGGGGAACTATGGCTACACCTTC	CASSYGGNYGYTF
.	TRBJ1-6	TRBV18	.	TGTGCCAGCTCACCGGGGCAGGGGCTCGTCTATAATTCACCCCTCCACTTT	CASSPGQGLVYNSPLHF
TRBD2	TRBJ2-2	TRBV28	.	TGTGCCAGCCATCCCCCGCGAGGGCCGAAGACTAGCGGGAGTGGGGACACCGGGGAGCTGTTTTTT	CASHPPRGPKTSGSGDTGELFF
.	TRBJ2-5	TRBV27	once	TGTGCCAGCAGCCCCACCCCCAGAGAGACCCAGTACTTC	CASSPTPRETQYF
TRBD2	TRBJ2-5	TRBV5-1	.	TGCGCCAGCAGCCTCCTCCTAGCGGGAGGCCAAGAGACCCAGTACTTC	CASSLLLAGGQETQYF
.	TRBJ2-3	TRBV5-5	.	TGTGCCAGCAGTCGCGAGGGGGGGGATACGCAGTATTTT	CASSREGGDTQYF
TRBD2	TRBJ2-2	TRBV5-1	.	TGCGCCAGCAGCCGACTAGCTCACGGGGAGCTGTTTTTT	CASSRLAHGELFF
.	TRBJ2-3	TRBV14	.	TGTGCCAGCAGCCAAGGGACTATCAACCAATTCACAGATACGCAGTATTTT	CASSQGTINQFTDTQYF
.	TRBJ1-1	TRBV6-6	.	TGTGCCAGCAGAAACCCGGGGAACACTGAAGCTTTCTTT	CASRNPGNTEAFF
TRBD2	TRBJ2-7	TRBV4-1	.	TGCGCCAGCAGCCATCCCAGCGGGGGGACTTCCTACGAGCAGTACTTC	CASSHPSGGTSYEQYF
TRBD2	TRBJ2-3	TRBV5-6	.	TGTGCCAGCAGTGGAAGGTTTGCGGGAGTTCCGTATTTT	CASSGRFAGVPYF
TRBD2	TRBJ2-1	TRBV7-8	.	TGTGCCAGCAGCCGCCGCGGGGGTGTCAACAATGAGCAGTTCTTC	CASSRRGGVNNEQFF
.	TRBJ1-1	TRBV9	.	TGTGCCAGCGGAGGCCGACCCTCCTTGAACACTGAAGCTTTCTTT	CASGGRPSLNTEAFF
TRBD1	TRBJ2-7	TRBV6-4	.	TGTGCCAGCATGGGACAGGGGCACGACGAGCAGTACTTC	CASMGQGHDEQYF
.	TRBJ2-7	TRBV5-5	once	TGTGCCAGCAGCTTGGAGGCAGGGGATTATTCCTACGAGCAGTACTTC	CASSLEAGDYSYEQYF
.	TRBJ1-1	TRBV11-2	.	TGTGCCAGCAGGCCCGACCAGGAGGTAGAAGCTTTCTTT	CASRPDQEVEAFF
TRBD1	TRBJ2-2	TRBV7-3	once	TGTGCCAGCAGCTTAGGACCGGGACAGGGAAACACCGGGGAGCTGTTTTTT	CASSLGPGQGNTGELFF